Described below is a single T cell receptor (beta chain) sequence and its context. Its antigen remains unidentified. Profiled with immunoSEQ multiplex PCR; TCRdb holds only in-frame clones, not every one. The sample includes approximately 2.5 million clones, more than 80% seen only once; the top ten take over 0.12%. This entry comes from a study of shared clonotypes between healthy human individuals. Study conclusions and caveats: With a handful of donors compared, about 5% of naive CD4 clonotypes were shared. Sequencing depth was predicted to influence how clonotypes are shared among donors.

Germline lookup yields CDR1 SGHDT and CDR2 YYEEEE. This CDR3 is 14 amino acids long. V lost 4 bases and J lost 1, with 11 bases in between. Sequenced input: naive CD4+ T cells sorted from blood. Regarding subset: CD45RA+ positively selected. The chain combines TRBV5-6 with TRBJ1-1, with D tentatively TRBD1 (6 bases). The clonotype comes from a man between 18 and 35 years old in good health. In DNA, the CDR3 is TGTGCCAGCAGCCCTACAGGGCCGAACACTGAAGCTTTCTTT. Amino acids: CASSPTGPNTEAFF.